The TCR beta chain described here comes from a study of vaccination effects on CD4 cells after COVID-19. Profiled with immunoSEQ multiplex PCR; TCRdb holds only in-frame clones, not every one. The data contain around 63,000 clones, 60% to 80% of them singletons. Antigen-specific CD4+ T cells expanded by the ViraFEST assay with viral peptide pools were then sequenced. Subsequent to a culture period of under twelve days, CD4+ T cells were isolated. Vaccine recipients had no previous SARS-CoV-2 infection; their nucleocapsid antibodies were negative. This clone was detected only a few times. Its antigen is unknown. From germline, CDR1 is SGHRS and CDR2 YFSETQ. The V gene end was trimmed by 6 bases and the J gene end by 8 bases; junction bases not matched to a gene: 9. The CDR3 totals 14 residues.

The source is a human donor who received a COVID-19 vaccine. The gene calls are TRBV5-1 and TRBJ1-2; TRBD1 matches 11 bases. The starting material was CD4+ T cells from PBMCs cultured with HCoV-OC43 spike peptides, obtained before COVID-19 vaccination. The subset here: HCoV-OC43 spike overlapping peptide pool stimulation. The CDR3 DNA follows: TGCGCCAGCACCCGGACAGGGGGCGCGGAAGGCTACACCTTC. It codes for CASTRTGGAEGYTF.